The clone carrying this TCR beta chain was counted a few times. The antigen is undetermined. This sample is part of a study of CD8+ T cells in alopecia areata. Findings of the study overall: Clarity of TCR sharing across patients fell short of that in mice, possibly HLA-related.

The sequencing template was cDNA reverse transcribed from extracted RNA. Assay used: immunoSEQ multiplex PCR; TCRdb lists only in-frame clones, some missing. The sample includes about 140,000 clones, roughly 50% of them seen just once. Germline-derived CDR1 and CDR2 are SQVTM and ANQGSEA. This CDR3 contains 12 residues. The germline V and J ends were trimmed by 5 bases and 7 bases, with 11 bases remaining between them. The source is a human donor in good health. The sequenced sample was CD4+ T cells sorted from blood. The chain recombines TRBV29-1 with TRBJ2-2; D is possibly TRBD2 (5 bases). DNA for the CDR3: TGCAGCGTTATGCGGGTGGACGGGGAGCTGTTTTTT. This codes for CSVMRVDGELFF.